Shown below are 10 T cell receptor beta chains from a single sample sequenced in a study of radiation and T cells in renal cell carcinoma. Here immunoSEQ multiplex PCR was the method, and the copy in TCRdb shows in-frame clones only, minus some. The sample includes more than 95,000 clones, 80% to 85% of them seen just once. The time point was: baseline pretreatment blood. Treatment denoted: 15 Gy SBRT to primary tumor, nephrectomy 4 weeks later. The sequencing used blood, collected from a patient whose treatment included radiotherapy and nephrectomy. All receptors derive from a woman aged 55-75 years with renal cell carcinoma.

The genes are TRBV7-3 and TRBJ2-7; TRBD2 matches 7 bases. The V gene end was trimmed by 1 base and the J gene end by 6 bases; junction bases not matched to a gene: 24. The CDR3 spans 20 residues. Germline lookup yields CDR1 SGHTA and CDR2 FQGTGA. DNA for the CDR3: TGTGCCAGCAGCTTAAAGGGAATTGTGGCCGGGGGGATTCTCCTAGCCGAGCAGTACTTC. This encodes CASSLKGIVAGGILLAEQYF.

As to this clone: Relative to the germline gene, one junction end is altered; a read error may explain this. The rearrangement uses TRBV7-7 and TRBJ2-1; tentatively, D is TRBD1 or TRBD2 (5 bases each). The CDR3 is 16 residues long. Germline assignment: CDR1 SSHAT and CDR2 FNYEAQ (reference sequence). DNA of the CDR3: TGTGCTAGCAGCTCCGGCCGGGGCACAGAGGGCGATGAGCAGTTCTTC. This encodes CASSSGRGTEGDEQFF.

This clone was counted a few times. The rearrangement links TRBV5-6 to TRBJ2-7; D ambiguous. Germline assignment: CDR1 SGHDT and CDR2 YYEEEE. V was pared by 4 bases and J by 6 bases, with 17 bases between. This CDR3 has 14 amino acids. In DNA, the CDR3 is TGTGCCAGCAGCCCGACGGACGGGCCGGGCGAGCAGTACTTC. Protein product: CASSPTDGPGEQYF.

The chain employs TRBV6-5 and TRBJ1-2, with 8 nucleotides matching TRBD1. The V gene's germline CDR1 is MNHEY and CDR2 SVGAGI. J gave up 12 bases and V 0 bases, and 6 bases lay outside the gene matches. The CDR3 length is 13 residues. In DNA, the CDR3 is TGTGCCAGCAGTTACTCCGGCAGGGGGCGGGACACCTTC. Its translation: CASSYSGRGRDTF.

This chain links TRBV6-1 with TRBJ1-1, with TRBD1 matching 10 bases. Germline V gene sequence: CDR1 MNHNS, CDR2 SASEGT. The V gene end was trimmed by 3 bases and the J gene end by 3 bases; junction bases not matched to a gene: 7. The CDR3 is 16 residues long. The CDR3 region has the DNA TGTGCCAGCAGTGACCAGGGGACAGGGGAGGACACTGAAGCTTTCTTT. It encodes CASSDQGTGEDTEAFF.

The rearrangement joins TRBV4-2 to TRBJ2-7; 10 bases line up with TRBD2. From germline, CDR1 is LGHNA and CDR2 YNFKEQ. Germline trimming cut 3 bases from V and 6 bases from J; bases unmatched to any gene: 14. This CDR3 comprises 17 residues. The DNA of the CDR3 is TGTGCCAGCAGCCAGGATGCTAGCGGGAGTATCCCCTCCGAGCAGTACTTC. Translated, it gives CASSQDASGSIPSEQYF.

The chain links TRBV12-2 to TRBJ1-1. TRBV12-2 is shown as a pseudogene. The CDR3 loop spans 19 amino acids. Written as DNA, the CDR3 is TGTGCAAGTTATATACTTCCACTTTATTTAGGGAGAGGGAACACTGAAGCTTTCTTT. Its translation is CASYILPLYLGRGNTEAFF.

The chain carries TRBV11-2 and TRBJ2-2; D remains unclear. From germline, CDR1 is SGHAT and CDR2 FQNNGV. The length of the CDR3 is 12 residues. Trimming cost V 5 bases and J 7 bases, with 8 bases left between them. DNA of the CDR3: TGTGCCAGCAGCGGGGTAGTCGGGGAGCTGTTTTTT. This sequence encodes CASSGVVGELFF. Full variable domain (rest looked up from reference TRBV11-2 and TRBJ2-2): EAGVAQSPRYKIIEKRQSVAFWCNPISGHATLYWYQQILGQGPKLLIQFQNNGVVDDSQLPKDRFSAERLKGVDSTLKIQPAKLEDSAVYLCASSGVVGELFFGEGSRLTVL.

V usage is TRBV28 and J usage is TRBJ2-2; 9 positions match TRBD1. The CDR3 is 15 amino acids. Per the germline V gene, CDR1 is MDHEN and CDR2 is SYDVKM. The junction had 5 bases not matched to a gene; V was cut back by 6 bases and J by 3 bases. CDR3 bases: TGTGCCAGCAGAACAGGGGGCGCTGACACCGGGGAGCTGTTTTTT. Its translation: CASRTGGADTGELFF.

The V and J genes are TRBV5-5 and TRBJ1-1, with D possibly matching TRBD1 (6 bases). Per the germline V gene, CDR1 is SGHKS and CDR2 is YYEKEE (reference sequence). The CDR3 runs 14 residues. V was pared by 4 bases and J by 4 bases, with 14 bases between. The DNA for the CDR3 is TGTGCCAGCAGCCCCAGGGGTGGGGGCACTGAAGCTTTCTTT. It encodes CASSPRGGGTEAFF.